The 20 T cell receptor beta chains listed next were all sequenced from one sample in a study of shared clonotypes between healthy human individuals. The repertoire was sequenced with immunoSEQ multiplex PCR; TCRdb's copy has only in-frame clones and lacks some. The table has approximately 470,000 clones, about 72% seen once. Sequencing used PBMCs. These receptors came from a woman between 35 and 50 years old in good health. Some clones in this sample may be carry-over from other donors' samples.

This chain uses TRBV9 with TRBJ2-5; tentative D call: TRBD2 (6 bases). CDR1 and CDR2 from the germline V gene are SGDLS and YYNGEE. CDR3 length equals 14 residues. V dropped 3 bases and J dropped 1 base, with 10 bases sitting between them. CDR3 in amino acids: CASSGGTPQETQYF. The CDR3 DNA reads TGTGCCAGCAGCGGGGGGACTCCCCAAGAGACCCAGTACTTC.

The V call is TRBV6-5, the J call TRBJ2-5, with D maybe TRBD2 (6 bases). The CDR3 has 14 amino acids. The V gene lost 3 bases and the J gene lost 3 bases, with 11 bases spanning the gap. Germline V gives CDR1 MNHEY, CDR2 SVGAGI. The CDR3 spells CASSYTGVEETQYF. CDR3 nucleotide sequence: TGTGCCAGCAGTTATACGGGAGTGGAAGAGACCCAGTACTTC.

The chain recombines TRBV18 with TRBJ2-1; D gene unclear. The germline V gene encodes CDR1 KGHSH and CDR2 LQKENI. The germline V and J ends were trimmed by 2 bases and 9 bases, with 17 bases remaining between them. The CDR3 spans 15 residues. The CDR3 here is CASSPWVAEESEQFF. The CDR3, as DNA: TGTGCCAGCTCACCATGGGTAGCAGAGGAGAGTGAGCAGTTCTTC.

The rearrangement joins TRBV6-4 to TRBJ2-7, with D uncertain. Trimming left V 2 bases short and J 0 bases short, with 2 bases between. The CDR3 runs 12 residues. CDR1 and CDR2 (germline): MRHNA, SNTAGT. Here the CDR3 DNA reads TGTGCCAGCAGTGACAGCTCCTACGAGCAGTACTTC. Its translation: CASSDSSYEQYF.

The rearrangement uses TRBV27 and TRBJ1-2, with TRBD1 matching 7 bases. The CDR3 spans 14 residues. With V trimmed by 11 bases and J by 2 bases, 11 bases remained unmatched. Germline V gene lookup returns CDR1 MNHEY and CDR2 SMNVEV (reference sequence). The CDR3 bases are TGTGCCGGGACCACCTGGGACAGAAACTATGGCTACACCTTC. Protein: CAGTTWDRNYGYTF.

The V gene is TRBV28, the J gene TRBJ1-5, with 11 bases lining up with TRBD1. The CDR3 loop spans 16 amino acids. Germline values: CDR1 MDHEN, CDR2 SYDVKM. Trimming cost V 2 bases and J 7 bases; bases outside gene matches: 7. DNA for the CDR3: TGTGCCAGCAGTTTACCGGACAGGGGGCCCGGACAGCCCCAGCATTTT. Protein sequence: CASSLPDRGPGQPQHF.

This clone has more than one count but fewer than ten. The same CDR3 is also encoded by other DNA sequences in this sample. V usage is TRBV18 and J usage is TRBJ1-3, with 9 bases aligning to TRBD1. Germline V gives CDR1 KGHSH, CDR2 LQKENI. This CDR3 spans 16 amino acids. The V gene end was trimmed by 2 bases and the J gene end by 4 bases; junction bases not matched to a gene: 6. The CDR3 is CASSPMGQGTGNTIYF. In DNA form, the CDR3 reads TGTGCCAGCTCACCAATGGGACAGGGAACGGGAAACACCATATATTTT.

The chain joins TRBV9 to TRBJ2-6; D is unresolved. The CDR3 runs 15 residues. V was trimmed by 1 base and J by 0 bases, leaving 5 bases between them. The germline V gene encodes CDR1 SGDLS and CDR2 YYNGEE. In DNA form, the CDR3 reads TGTGCCAGCAGCGTAATGGACTCTGGGGCCAACGTCCTGACTTTC. As protein: CASSVMDSGANVLTF.

This chain links TRBV7-9 with TRBJ2-7; 8 nucleotides line up with TRBD1. Losses at the gene ends were 3 bases for V and 7 bases for J; bases not matched to a gene: 20. Germline-derived CDR1 and CDR2 are SEHNR and FQNEAQ (reference sequence). The CDR3 sequence is 18 residues long. The chain's CDR3 is CASSLWAGGTFFRGEQYF. DNA for the CDR3: TGTGCCAGCAGCTTGTGGGCAGGGGGCACCTTCTTTAGGGGAGAGCAGTACTTC.

The chain is built from TRBV15 and TRBJ2-1, with TRBD2 identical over 9 bases. Germline CDR1 LNHNV, CDR2 YYDKDF (reference sequence). The CDR3 loop spans 17 amino acids. J lost 10 bases, V lost 0 bases, and 13 bases had no gene match. CDR3 residues: CATSRDPAGGDPGEQFF. In DNA form, the CDR3 reads TGTGCCACCAGCAGAGATCCGGCGGGAGGGGATCCGGGGGAGCAGTTCTTC. The whole variable domain, remainder taken from reference TRBV15 and TRBJ2-1, is DAMVIQNPRYQVTQFGKPVTLSCSQTLNHNVMYWYQQKSSQAPKLLFHYYDKDFNNEADTPDNFQSRRPNTSFCFLDIRSPGLGDTAMYLCATSRDPAGGDPGEQFFGPGTRLTVL.

This clone came up once. The rearrangement joins TRBV5-6 to TRBJ1-5; no definite D call. Germline V gene data show CDR1 as SGHDT and CDR2 as YYEEEE. The CDR3 contains 16 residues. The V gene lost 1 base and the J gene lost 0 bases, with 11 bases spanning the gap. CDR3 sequence reads: CASSLWQLYSNQPQHF. The CDR3 bases are TGTGCCAGCAGCTTGTGGCAGCTATATAGCAATCAGCCCCAGCATTTT. Using reference TRBV5-6 and TRBJ1-5 for the parts outside the CDR3, the full variable domain is DAGVTQSPTHLIKTRGQQVTLRCSPKSGHDTVSWYQQALGQGPQFIFQYYEEEERQRGNFPDRFSGHQFPNYSSELNVNALLLGDSALYLCASSLWQLYSNQPQHFGDGTRLSIL.

The V and J genes are TRBV18 and TRBJ1-5; D is undetermined. V lost 5 bases and J 3 bases, leaving 8 bases between the germline ends. This CDR3 has 13 residues. The germline V gene has CDR1 KGHSH and CDR2 LQKENI. The CDR3 loop is CASSAEFNQPQHF. The CDR3 region has the DNA TGTGCCAGCTCAGCAGAATTCAATCAGCCCCAGCATTTT.

The chain combines TRBV9 with TRBJ2-1; D may be TRBD2 (6 bases). The CDR3 is made up of 13 amino acids. V was shortened by 3 bases and J by 6 bases, with 10 bases between the two germline ends. Per the germline V gene, CDR1 is SGDLS and CDR2 is YYNGEE. CDR3 sequence: CASSGTTRNEQFF. The CDR3 DNA is TGTGCCAGCAGCGGGACTACCCGCAATGAGCAGTTCTTC.

V and J are TRBV7-8 and TRBJ2-1; D is possibly TRBD2 (5 bases). CDR1 SGHVS and CDR2 FQNEAQ come from the germline V gene. CDR3 length: 15 amino acids. The germline V and J ends were trimmed by 7 bases and 7 bases, with 20 bases remaining between them. The CDR3, as DNA: TGTGCCAGCACTGTGGGGAGTTCTCCCGGGAATGAGCAGTTCTTC. Amino acids: CASTVGSSPGNEQFF.

V and J are TRBV6-5 and TRBJ2-1; D call uncertain. Germline lookup yields CDR1 MNHEY and CDR2 SVGAGI. Trimming cost V 4 bases and J 4 bases, with 8 bases left between them. This CDR3 comprises 13 residues. DNA of the CDR3: TGTGCCAGCAGTTGGACCGGATACAATGAGCAGTTCTTC. Its protein is CASSWTGYNEQFF.

The chain joins TRBV7-2 to TRBJ2-2; TRBD2 agrees at 12 bases. Germline V lookup: CDR1 SGHTA, CDR2 FQGNSA. The CDR3 length is 16 residues. V was clipped by 4 bases and J by 5 bases; unmatched bases: 5. The CDR3 coding sequence is TGTGCCAGCAGCTCGACTAGCGGGAGTGGGACCGGGGAGCTGTTTTTT. It encodes CASSSTSGSGTGELFF. Full variable domain (outside the CDR3, taken from reference TRBV7-2 and TRBJ2-2): GAGVSQSPSNKVTEKGKDVELRCDPISGHTALYWYRQSLGQGLEFLIYFQGNSAPDKSGLPSDRFSAERTGGSVSTLTIQRTQQEDSAVYLCASSSTSGSGTGELFFGEGSRLTVL.

This chain uses TRBV9 with TRBJ2-5, with D perhaps matching TRBD1 (5 bases). V lost 0 bases to trimming and J lost 0 bases, with 12 bases between them. This CDR3 spans 16 amino acids. Germline V gene sequence: CDR1 SGDLS, CDR2 YYNGEE. The CDR3 sequence: CASSVDAGHNQETQYF. CDR3 coding DNA: TGTGCCAGCAGCGTAGATGCCGGACACAACCAAGAGACCCAGTACTTC.

A few counts support this clone. CDR3 sequence: CASTIGDYEQYF. Here the CDR3 DNA reads TGTGCCAGCACCATCGGTGACTACGAGCAGTACTTC. The gene calls are TRBV28 and TRBJ2-5; D is uncertain. The J call may not be correct, given that the DNA end is closer to TRBJ2-7. Germline CDR1 is MDHEN and CDR2 is SYDVKM. The CDR3 length is 12 residues.

This rearrangement joins TRBV7-9 to TRBJ1-4, with a tentative D call TRBD1 (6 bases). This CDR3 region has 15 residues. Germline CDR1 and CDR2: SEHNR and FQNEAQ (reference sequence). The V gene lost 6 bases and the J gene lost 3 bases, with 14 bases spanning the gap. Here the CDR3 reads CASRSAGTSNEKLFF. In nucleotides, the CDR3 is TGTGCCAGCAGGTCTGCCGGGACATCTAATGAAAAACTGTTTTTT. Filled out from reference TRBV7-9 and TRBJ1-4, the complete variable domain reads DTGVSQNPRHKITKRGQNVTFRCDPISEHNRLYWYRQTLGQGPEFLTYFQNEAQLEKSRLLSDRFSAERPKGSFSTLEIQRTEQGDSAMYLCASRSAGTSNEKLFFGSGTQLSVL.

This clone was counted once. The V and J genes are TRBV5-1 and TRBJ2-3, with 7 bases fitting TRBD1. CDR1 is SGHRS and CDR2 is YFSETQ in the germline V gene. The CDR3 is 16 residues long. The ends lost 0 bases at V and 1 base at J; junction bases unmatched: 5. As DNA, the CDR3 is TGCGCCAGCAGCTTGGCCGGGACAGCTGGCACAGATACGCAGTATTTT. This sequence encodes CASSLAGTAGTDTQYF.